The rows below give T cell receptor beta chains drawn from one sample of a study of Ad26.COV2.S vaccination and SARS-CoV-2 variants. Generated by immunoSEQ multiplex PCR, the TCRdb table keeps only in-frame clones and is missing some. The top ten hold 7.4% of the sample, which has around 400,000 clones, roughly four fifths seen once. Sequenced here: peripheral blood, sampled in a trial of Ad26.COV2.S vaccine versus placebo. The receptor set was obtained from a person aged 18-60 years who received the Ad26.COV2.S COVID-19 vaccine or a placebo. Both conserved end residues are part of each CDR3. The D gene is left open where the match is weak. Size is omitted from some rows. Given values are once, few, many or a class for expanded clones.

cdr3_length,clone_size,d_call,j_call,v_call,cdr3_nt,cdr3_aa
15,few,-,TRBJ1-6,TRBV6-5,TGTGCCAGCAGTTACTCTAACAGGGTGGGTTCACCCCTCCACTTT,CASSYSNRVGSPLHF
15,-,TRBD1,TRBJ2-7,TRBV3-1/TRBV3-2,TGTGCCAGCAGCCACCCGACAGGGAATCCCTACGAGCAGTACTTC,CASSHPTGNPYEQYF
14,once,TRBD1,TRBJ1-3,TRBV20-1,TGCAGTGCTAGTCGTCAGGGGGTTGGAAACACCATATATTTT,CSASRQGVGNTIYF
14,-,-,TRBJ1-1,TRBV10-3,TGTGCCATCAGTCGGACTTCTTTGAACACTGAAGCTTTCTTT,CAISRTSLNTEAFF
16,-,-,TRBJ2-1,TRBV5-6,TGTGCCAGCACCCGGACGGTGGCCCAAAGAGACAATGAGCAGTTCTTC,CASTRTVAQRDNEQFF
15,-,-,TRBJ1-2,TRBV18,TGTGCCAGCTCACTCACGGGAGGGCTTAACTATGGCTACACCTTC,CASSLTGGLNYGYTF
13,-,-,TRBJ2-5,TRBV12-5,TGTGCTAGTGGTTTGCCAGGGGAAGAGACCCAGTACTTC,CASGLPGEETQYF
14,-,-,TRBJ1-1,TRBV11-1,TGTGCCAGCAGCTTAGGTCCGGGAGTGACTGAAGCTTTCTTT,CASSLGPGVTEAFF
15,-,TRBD2,TRBJ2-7,TRBV7-9,TGTGCCAGCAGCCACAGCGGGGGGCGACCCAGCGAGCAGTACTTC,CASSHSGGRPSEQYF
16,once,-,TRBJ2-3,TRBV9,TGTGCCAGCAGCGTAGGGGCGGAGGAGCTCACAGATACGCAGTATTTT,CASSVGAEELTDTQYF
13,-,-,TRBJ2-2,TRBV12-3/TRBV12-4,TGTGCCAGCAGTTTACGGGGGAACGGGGAGCTGTTTTTT,CASSLRGNGELFF
15,-,-,TRBJ2-5,TRBV6-1,TGTGCCAGCAGTGAATGGGTGCCCCGGGCGGAGACCCAGTACTTC,CASSEWVPRAETQYF
13,-,-,TRBJ2-7,TRBV6-2/TRBV6-3,TGTGCCAGCAGTTGGGCCCCGGCCCACGAGCAGTACTTC,CASSWAPAHEQYF
13,-,TRBD2,TRBJ2-5,TRBV27,TGTGCCAGCAGAAGCGGGACCCGCTGGACCCAGTACTTC,CASRSGTRWTQYF
15,-,-,TRBJ1-5,TRBV5-1,TGCGCCAGCAGCTTGATGTCAGGGGACAATCAGCCCCAGCATTTT,CASSLMSGDNQPQHF
14,-,-,TRBJ2-4,TRBV30,TGTGCCTGGAGTTCCTCGGGCCAGGGGTACATTCAGTACTTC,CAWSSSGQGYIQYF
11,once,-,TRBJ1-1,TRBV20-1,TGCAGGGCCCTACGTGACACTGAAGCTTTCTTT,CRALRDTEAFF
17,-,TRBD2,TRBJ2-2,TRBV9,TGTGCCAGCAGCACATCTGGGCTAGCGGGAAACACCGGGGAGCTGTTTTTT,CASSTSGLAGNTGELFF
18,few,TRBD2,TRBJ2-3,TRBV18,TGTGCCAGCTCATCCGTGAGTGCCATAGCGGGGGGTGTGAATACGCAGTATTTT,CASSSVSAIAGGVNTQYF
14,once,-,TRBJ2-7,TRBV5-1,TGCGCCAGCAGCTTGTACACCGGAGACTACGAGCAGTACTTC,CASSLYTGDYEQYF
14,-,-,TRBJ1-2,TRBV29-1,TGCAGCGTTGAAGAGTTGGTCAGGGAGGGAGGCTACACCTTC,CSVEELVREGGYTF
12,-,TRBD1,TRBJ1-2,TRBV4-3,TGCGCCAGCAGCAGGGGGCGGGAGGGCTACACCTTC,CASSRGREGYTF
14,-,TRBD1,TRBJ1-1,TRBV6-5,TGTGCCAGCAGTTTTGGACAGGGTTGGGCTGAAGCTTTCTTT,CASSFGQGWAEAFF
13,-,-,TRBJ1-2,TRBV27,TGTGCCAGCAGTTTAACCCCTCGGGATGGCTACACCTTC,CASSLTPRDGYTF
11,many,-,TRBJ1-1,TRBV19,TGTGCCAGTAGTAGCATTCTTGAAGCTTTCTTT,CASSSILEAFF
14,-,-,TRBJ1-1,TRBV10-3,TGTGCCATCAGTGGATTTCTCGATAACACTGAAGCTTTCTTT,CAISGFLDNTEAFF
13,-,-,TRBJ2-3,TRBV7-2,TGTGCCGTCCTGGCACCTCGCACAGATACGCAGTATTTT,CAVLAPRTDTQYF
15,-,-,TRBJ2-1,TRBV5-1,TGCGCCAGCAGCTTGGCTGCCCACGGAGGCAATGAGCAGTTCTTC,CASSLAAHGGNEQFF
16,few,TRBD2,TRBJ2-1,TRBV19,TGTGCCAGTAGCCCAAACCTAGCGGGGAATAACAATGAGCAGTTCTTC,CASSPNLAGNNNEQFF
14,-,TRBD1,TRBJ1-6,TRBV19,TGTGCCAGTAATTCGGGACAGCTAAATTCACCCCTCCACTTT,CASNSGQLNSPLHF
18,-,TRBD1,TRBJ2-7,TRBV7-3,TGTGCCAGCAGCTTAAGAGGGGCCGGACAGGGGTTAACCTACGAGCAGTACTTC,CASSLRGAGQGLTYEQYF
13,-,-,TRBJ1-2,TRBV7-6,TGTGCCAGCAGCTTAGAACAAAACTATGGCTACACCTTC,CASSLEQNYGYTF
16,few,TRBD1,TRBJ2-7,TRBV5-6,TGTGCCAGCAGCTTGGCCCCGACAGGGGTCTCCTACGAGCAGTACTTC,CASSLAPTGVSYEQYF
14,-,-,TRBJ1-1,TRBV19,TGTGCCAGTATTATAGGGGGGCGGGACACTGAAGCTTTCTTT,CASIIGGRDTEAFF
17,-,TRBD2,TRBJ2-7,TRBV28,TGTGCCAGCAGTTCCGCCGGGGTGCGGGAGGGTCGCTACGAGCAGTACTTC,CASSSAGVREGRYEQYF
13,-,-,TRBJ2-7,TRBV7-8,TGTGCCAGCAGCTTAGCGACAGGCTACGAGCAGTACTTC,CASSLATGYEQYF
11,-,-,TRBJ1-1,TRBV2,TGTGCCAGCAGATTTCCGACTGAAGCTTTCTTT,CASRFPTEAFF
16,once,TRBD1,TRBJ1-2,TRBV11-1,TGTGCCAGCAGCACCCCCGGGACAGCCATAAACTATGGCTACACCTTC,CASSTPGTAINYGYTF
17,-,-,TRBJ1-6,TRBV9,TGTGCCAGCAGCGTAGATAAGGGCCAAGGGTACAATTCACCCCTCCACTTT,CASSVDKGQGYNSPLHF
14,few,-,TRBJ1-1,TRBV19,TGTGCCAGTAGTACTAGGACGGGAGGGGCTGAAGCTTTCTTT,CASSTRTGGAEAFF
16,-,TRBD2,TRBJ2-7,TRBV18,TGTGCCAGCTCACCTCCCGGACTAGCGGGAGCCTACGAGCAGTACTTC,CASSPPGLAGAYEQYF
12,-,-,TRBJ2-7,TRBV6-1,TGTGCCAGCAGTGACCGTTACTACGAGCAGTACTTC,CASSDRYYEQYF
14,-,-,TRBJ2-7,TRBV27,TGTGCCAGCACCCCTCGGGGTCGGGGATACGAGCAGTACTTC,CASTPRGRGYEQYF
15,-,TRBD1,TRBJ1-5,TRBV24-1,TGTGCCACCAGTGAGGGGACAGGGGGTCGTCAGCCCCAGCATTTT,CATSEGTGGRQPQHF